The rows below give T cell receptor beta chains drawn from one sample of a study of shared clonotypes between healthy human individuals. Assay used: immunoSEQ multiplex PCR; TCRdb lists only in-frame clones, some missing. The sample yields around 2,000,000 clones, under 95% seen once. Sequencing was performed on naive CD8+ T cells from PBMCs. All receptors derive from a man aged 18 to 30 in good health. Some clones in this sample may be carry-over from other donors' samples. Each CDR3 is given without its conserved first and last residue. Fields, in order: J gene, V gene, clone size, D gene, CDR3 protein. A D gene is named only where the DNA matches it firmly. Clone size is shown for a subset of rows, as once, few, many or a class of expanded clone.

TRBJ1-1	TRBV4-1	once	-	ASSRLGGPTEAF
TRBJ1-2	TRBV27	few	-	ASSSRAAYGYT
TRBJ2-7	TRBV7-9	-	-	ASSPPGGSGEQY
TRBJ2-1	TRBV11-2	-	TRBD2	ASSLSRTSAYNEQF
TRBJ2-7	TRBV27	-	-	ASSFGPSYEQY
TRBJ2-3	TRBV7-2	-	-	ASSLGLGDTQY
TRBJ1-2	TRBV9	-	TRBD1	ASSVTGGEDGYT
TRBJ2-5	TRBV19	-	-	ASSIAASQETQY
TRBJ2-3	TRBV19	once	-	ASSRDVPDTQY
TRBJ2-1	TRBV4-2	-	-	ASSQDLRDFSYNEQF
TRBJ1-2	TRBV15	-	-	ATSNDRKDGYT
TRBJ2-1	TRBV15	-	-	ATGGGRVHNEQF
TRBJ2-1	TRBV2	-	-	ASSGNRLSSYNEQF
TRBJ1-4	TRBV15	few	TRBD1	ATSRGDRGNEKLF
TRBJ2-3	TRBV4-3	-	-	ASSQVLPDTQY
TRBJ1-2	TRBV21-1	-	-	ASTGRGTLVYGYT
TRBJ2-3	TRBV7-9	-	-	ASSYRRVDTQY
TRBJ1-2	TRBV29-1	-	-	SVESRARGEQHGYT
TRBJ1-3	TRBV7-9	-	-	ASSSSRGVGSGNTIY
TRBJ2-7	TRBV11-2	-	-	ASSLESASLYEQY
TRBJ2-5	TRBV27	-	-	ASSPRPGFNQETQY
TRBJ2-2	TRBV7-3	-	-	ASSGNTGELF
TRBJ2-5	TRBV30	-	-	ASDYQETQY
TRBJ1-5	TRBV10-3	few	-	AISESIDNVRQH
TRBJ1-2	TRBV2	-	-	ASSEDGLYGYT
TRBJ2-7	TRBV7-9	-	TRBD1	ASSLAGQGAFYEQY
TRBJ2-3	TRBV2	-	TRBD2	ASSASGTSGRGTDTQY
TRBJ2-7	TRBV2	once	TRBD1	ASSLTGGDYEQY
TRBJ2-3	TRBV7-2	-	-	ASSHPGTQQADTQY
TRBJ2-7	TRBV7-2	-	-	ASSNRDLHAYEQY
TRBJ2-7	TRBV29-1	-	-	SGLEGGLQY
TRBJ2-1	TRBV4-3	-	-	ASSRATEQF
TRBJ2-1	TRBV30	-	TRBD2	AWSFSGDAGLAGVGEQF
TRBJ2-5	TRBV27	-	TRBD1	ASSLLAGGPKTQY
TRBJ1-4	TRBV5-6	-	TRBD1	ASSLRYLGQGNEKLF
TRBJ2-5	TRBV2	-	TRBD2	ASKVGGEGVEETQY
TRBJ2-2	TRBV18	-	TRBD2	ASSPQASGTGELF
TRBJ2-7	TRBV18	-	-	ASSLPAGQHPYEQY
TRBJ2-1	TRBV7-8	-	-	ASSLLRGGKDNEQF
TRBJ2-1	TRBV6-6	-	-	ASSPRQVDEQF
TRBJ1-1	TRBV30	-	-	AWSVLGNLFGAF